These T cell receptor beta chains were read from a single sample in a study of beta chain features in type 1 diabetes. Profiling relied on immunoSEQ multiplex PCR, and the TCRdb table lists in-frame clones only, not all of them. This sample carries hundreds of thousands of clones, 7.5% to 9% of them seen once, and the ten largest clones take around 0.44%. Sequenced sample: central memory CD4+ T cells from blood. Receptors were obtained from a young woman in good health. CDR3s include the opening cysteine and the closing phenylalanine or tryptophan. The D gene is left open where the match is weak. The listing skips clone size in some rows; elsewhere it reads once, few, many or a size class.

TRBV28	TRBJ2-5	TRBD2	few	CASRAGQQETQYF	TGTGCCAGCAGAGCGGGGCAGCAAGAGACCCAGTACTTC
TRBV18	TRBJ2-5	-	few	CASSLVSPEETQYF	TGTGCCAGCTCACTAGTCAGCCCGGAAGAGACCCAGTACTTC
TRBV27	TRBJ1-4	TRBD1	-	CASKRIPGTGEEKLFF	TGTGCCAGCAAACGAATCCCCGGGACAGGGGAGGAAAAACTGTTTTTT
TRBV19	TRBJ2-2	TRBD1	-	CASRNQGARTGELFF	TGTGCCAGTAGAAATCAGGGGGCTAGGACCGGGGAGCTGTTTTTT
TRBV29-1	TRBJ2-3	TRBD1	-	CSVVPGQGRTLDSTDTQYF	TGCAGCGTGGTACCGGGACAGGGGAGGACATTGGATAGCACAGATACGCAGTATTTT
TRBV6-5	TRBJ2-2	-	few	CASRVTVTNTGELFF	TGTGCCAGCCGAGTTACCGTCACGAACACCGGGGAGCTGTTTTTT
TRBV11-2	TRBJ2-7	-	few	CASSFSEGSYEQYF	TGTGCCAGCAGCTTTTCTGAGGGATCCTACGAGCAGTACTTC
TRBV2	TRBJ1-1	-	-	CASQGTETVANTEAFF	TGTGCCAGCCAAGGGACGGAGACAGTAGCGAACACTGAAGCTTTCTTT
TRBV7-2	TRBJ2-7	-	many	CASSLSSGQPTGYF	TGTGCCAGCAGCTTATCTAGCGGACAGCCGACTGGGTACTTC
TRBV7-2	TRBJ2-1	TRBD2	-	CASSPLFGEGHNEQFF	TGTGCCAGCAGCCCCCTTTTTGGGGAGGGGCATAATGAGCAGTTCTTC
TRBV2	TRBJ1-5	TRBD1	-	CASRGPGGGRQPQHF	TGTGCCAGCAGGGGTCCAGGGGGCGGTCGACAGCCCCAGCATTTT
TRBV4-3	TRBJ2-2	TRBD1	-	CASSPRTQGARGTGELFF	TGCGCCAGCAGCCCCCGTACCCAGGGGGCGCGGGGCACCGGGGAGCTGTTTTTT
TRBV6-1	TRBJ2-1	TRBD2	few	CASSEIDSGFYNEQFF	TGTGCCAGCAGTGAAATTGATAGCGGGTTCTACAATGAGCAGTTCTTC
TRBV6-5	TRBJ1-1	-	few	CASSYGVRTEAFF	TGTGCCAGCAGTTACGGCGTGCGCACTGAAGCTTTCTTT
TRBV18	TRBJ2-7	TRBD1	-	CASSPRGSTGTGTYEQYF	TGTGCCAGCTCACCTAGGGGCAGTACCGGGACAGGGACCTACGAGCAGTACTTC
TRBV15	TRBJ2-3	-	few	CATSRVQPDTQYF	TGTGCCACCAGCAGAGTTCAACCCGATACGCAGTATTTT
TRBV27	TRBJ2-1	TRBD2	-	CASSPLAGVQFF	TGTGCCAGCAGTCCACTAGCGGGAGTGCAGTTCTTC
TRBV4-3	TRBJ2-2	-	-	CASSQGVTGELFF	TGCGCCAGCAGCCAAGGGGTCACCGGGGAGCTGTTTTTT
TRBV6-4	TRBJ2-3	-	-	CASKHRNTDTQYF	TGTGCCAGCAAACACAGAAATACAGATACGCAGTATTTT
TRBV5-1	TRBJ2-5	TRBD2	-	CASSWTSGQETQYF	TGCGCCAGCAGCTGGACTAGCGGCCAAGAGACCCAGTACTTC
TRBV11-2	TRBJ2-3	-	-	CASKLSRPTDTQYF	TGTGCCAGCAAACTATCGCGCCCCACAGATACGCAGTATTTT
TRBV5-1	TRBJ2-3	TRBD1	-	CASSSTGGNTQYF	TGCGCCAGCAGCTCAACAGGGGGAAATACGCAGTATTTT
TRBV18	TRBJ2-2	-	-	CASSPRGELFF	TGTGCCAGCTCACCACGCGGGGAGCTGTTTTTT
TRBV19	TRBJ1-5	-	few	CASSYLVNSNQPQHF	TGTGCCAGTAGTTACCTCGTTAATAGCAATCAGCCCCAGCATTTT
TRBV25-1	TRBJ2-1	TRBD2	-	CASSGPEISGSYEQFF	TGTGCCAGCAGTGGCCCCGAGATTAGCGGGAGTTATGAGCAGTTCTTC
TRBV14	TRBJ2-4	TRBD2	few	CASSQGPVTSGRTGAKNIQYF	TGTGCCAGCAGCCAAGGGCCGGTCACTAGCGGGAGGACGGGAGCCAAAAACATTCAGTACTTC
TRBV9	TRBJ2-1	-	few	CASSVANEQFF	TGTGCCAGCAGCGTAGCCAATGAGCAGTTCTTC
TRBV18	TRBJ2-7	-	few	CASSPGQNSYTYEQYF	TGTGCCAGCTCACCGGGTCAAAACAGCTATACCTACGAGCAGTACTTC
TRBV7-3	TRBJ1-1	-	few	CASSSYQDTEAFF	TGTGCCAGCAGCTCATATCAAGACACTGAAGCTTTCTTT
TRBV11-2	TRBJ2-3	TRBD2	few	CASSLNILAGDTDTQYF	TGTGCCAGCAGCTTAAACATACTAGCGGGGGACACAGATACGCAGTATTTT
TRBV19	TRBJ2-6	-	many	CASKTTGTGANVLTF	TGTGCCAGTAAGACCACAGGGACTGGGGCCAACGTCCTGACTTTC
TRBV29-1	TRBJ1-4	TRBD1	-	CSAIPGQGEKLFF	TGCAGCGCAATACCGGGACAGGGTGAAAAACTGTTTTTT
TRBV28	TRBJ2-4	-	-	CASSFRGNIQYF	TGTGCCAGCAGTTTCAGAGGGAACATTCAGTACTTC
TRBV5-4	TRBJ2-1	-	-	CASSPGTTNEQFF	TGTGCCAGCAGCCCAGGGACAACCAATGAGCAGTTCTTC
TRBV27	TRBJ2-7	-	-	CASSLSQGIGYEQYF	TGTGCCAGCAGTTTATCCCAGGGAATAGGATACGAGCAGTACTTC
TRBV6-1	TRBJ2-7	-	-	CASSERRYYEQYF	TGTGCCAGCAGTGAGCGTAGATACTACGAGCAGTACTTC
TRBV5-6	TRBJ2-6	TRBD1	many	CASGTAQGWSGANVLTF	TGTGCCAGCGGGACAGCACAGGGTTGGTCTGGGGCCAACGTCCTGACTTTC
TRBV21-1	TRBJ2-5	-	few	CATGQMQETQYF	TGTGCCACCGGACAGATGCAAGAGACCCAGTACTTC
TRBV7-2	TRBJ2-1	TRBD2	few	CASSLELAGGMNEQFF	TGTGCCAGCAGCTTAGAATTAGCGGGAGGTATGAATGAGCAGTTCTTC
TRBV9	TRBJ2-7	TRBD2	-	CARPRGLVSGPYEQYF	TGTGCCAGGCCCCGGGGACTAGTTTCGGGGCCCTACGAGCAGTACTTC
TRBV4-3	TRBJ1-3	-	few	CASSHRRGLGGNTIYF	TGCGCCAGCAGCCATAGAAGGGGCCTCGGTGGAAACACCATATATTTT
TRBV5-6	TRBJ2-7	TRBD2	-	CASSLREVPSYEQYF	TGTGCCAGCAGCTTACGGGAGGTACCCTCCTACGAGCAGTACTTC
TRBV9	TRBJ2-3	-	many	CASSAPKQGGRNTQYF	TGTGCCAGCAGCGCTCCGAAACAGGGAGGTCGCAATACGCAGTATTTT
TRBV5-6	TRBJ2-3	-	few	CASSLVIGTIGTTDTQYF	TGTGCCAGCAGCTTGGTCATCGGGACCATTGGAACCACAGATACGCAGTATTTT
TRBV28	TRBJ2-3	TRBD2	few	CASSHWGGVGTDTQYF	TGTGCCAGCAGTCATTGGGGGGGAGTTGGCACAGATACGCAGTATTTT
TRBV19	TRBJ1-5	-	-	CASSDQTGAHQPQHF	TGTGCCAGTAGTGACCAGACAGGAGCCCATCAGCCCCAGCATTTT
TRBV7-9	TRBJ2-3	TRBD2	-	CASSLRQKRGYTDTQYF	TGTGCCAGCAGCTTAAGGCAGAAGCGGGGATACACAGATACGCAGTATTTT
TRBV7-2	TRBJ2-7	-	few	CASSLARYEQYF	TGTGCCAGCAGCTTAGCGCGGTACGAGCAGTACTTC
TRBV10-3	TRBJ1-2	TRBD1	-	CATKTGQATGGYTF	TGTGCCACGAAAACGGGACAGGCTACGGGTGGCTACACCTTC
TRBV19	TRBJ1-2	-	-	CASSTGINYGYTF	TGTGCCAGTAGTACGGGAATTAACTATGGCTACACCTTC
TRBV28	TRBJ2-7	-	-	CASSLTQGPYEQYF	TGTGCCAGCAGTTTAACACAGGGCCCCTACGAGCAGTACTTC
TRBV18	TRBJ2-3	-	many	CASSPVTDTQYF	TGTGCCAGCAGTCCTGTCACAGATACGCAGTATTTT
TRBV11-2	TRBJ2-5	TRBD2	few	CASSQRLAGWGPGETQYF	TGTGCCAGCAGCCAAAGACTAGCGGGGTGGGGGCCTGGTGAGACCCAGTACTTC
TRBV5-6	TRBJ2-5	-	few	CASSSTGSSILQYF	TGTGCCAGCAGCTCGACCGGGAGCTCGATTCTCCAGTACTTC
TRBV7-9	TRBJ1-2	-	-	CASSTMGGYTF	TGTGCCAGCAGCACGATGGGGGGCTACACCTTC
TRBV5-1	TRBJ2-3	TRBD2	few	CASSSGLAGGADTQYF	TGCGCCAGCAGCTCGGGACTAGCGGGAGGTGCAGATACGCAGTATTTT
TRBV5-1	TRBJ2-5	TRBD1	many	CASGDGQGAQETQYF	TGCGCCAGCGGAGACGGACAGGGGGCCCAAGAGACCCAGTACTTC
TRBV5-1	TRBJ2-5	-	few	CASSKFGYRAVGETQYF	TGCGCCAGCAGCAAATTCGGGTACAGGGCGGTTGGAGAGACCCAGTACTTC
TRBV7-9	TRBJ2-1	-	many	CASSLANEQFF	TGTGCCAGCAGCTTAGCCAATGAGCAGTTCTTC
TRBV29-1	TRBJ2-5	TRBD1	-	CSVDHTGGIETQYF	TGCAGCGTTGACCACACAGGGGGCATCGAGACCCAGTACTTC